This is a list of T cell receptor beta chains from one sample in a study of human T cells and chemical hapten exposure. MiXCR, run by TCRdb on the RACE reads, gives a single entry per CDR3 protein. The table has about 92,000 distinct CDR3 sequences, roughly 10% seen once. This material consisted of whole blood, taken in connection with sensitization to the hapten diphenylcyclopropenone (DPC). The receptors were sampled from a woman aged 25 to 39 with alopecia areata. Some clones in this sample may be carry-over from other donors' samples. Both conserved end residues are trimmed from each CDR3. The D gene is left open where the match is weak. The size of a clone is reported for some rows only, either as once, few or many, or as a class for expanded clones.

clone size	V gene	J gene	D gene	CDR3 protein
many	TRBV30	TRBJ2-4	TRBD1	AWSGTGATLAKNIQY
-	TRBV15	TRBJ2-4	-	ATSRDRAEVKY
few	TRBV14	TRBJ2-7	TRBD2	ASSQESLAGKQY
-	TRBV7-9	TRBJ2-7	TRBD2	ASSTGGPGGKQY
many	TRBV20-1	TRBJ2-5	-	SVSGGGLETQY
-	TRBV4-2	TRBJ2-1	-	ASSQDSQGSYNEQF
-	TRBV29-1	TRBJ1-1	-	SVDSGQGNTEAF
-	TRBV5-1	TRBJ2-2	-	ASSLEQSTGELF
many	TRBV12-3/TRBV12-4	TRBJ2-3	TRBD2	ASSLGPGLAGGPTDTQY
many	TRBV7-2	TRBJ2-7	TRBD2	ASSPGLANSYEQY
-	TRBV29-1	TRBJ2-7	-	SATENYEQY
many	TRBV25-1	TRBJ2-5	-	ASSDLEGKETQY
many	TRBV11-2	TRBJ2-3	-	ASSFRGGSSTDTQY
many	TRBV11-2	TRBJ1-2	-	ASSHEKNGYT
many	TRBV10-1	TRBJ1-6	TRBD1	ASGQGNSPLH
many	TRBV20-1	TRBJ1-2	-	SARAGQPYGYT
-	TRBV25-1	TRBJ2-7	-	ASSEYDYEQY
many	TRBV12-3/TRBV12-4	TRBJ1-5	TRBD1	ASSYRTGGRQPQH
many	TRBV28	TRBJ2-2	TRBD2	ASSLAGEGTGELF
many	TRBV4-1	TRBJ2-3	TRBD1	ASSRSTTQTGGLADTQY
-	TRBV5-1	TRBJ1-4	-	ASGSGAGGEKLF
-	TRBV12-3/TRBV12-4	TRBJ1-3	-	ASSYQTNSGNTIY
-	TRBV3-1	TRBJ2-1	-	ASSQDFRDEQF
many	TRBV5-4	TRBJ2-5	-	ASSSSQSETQY
few	TRBV5-1	TRBJ1-5	-	ASSLLSGRDQPQH
many	TRBV20-1	TRBJ2-1	TRBD1	SADDRDKGDEQF
many	TRBV21-1	TRBJ2-7	-	ASSRILTYEQY
few	TRBV5-4	TRBJ2-3	-	ASSRKGKDTQY
few	TRBV20-1	TRBJ2-3	-	SARKLTDTQY
many	TRBV5-1	TRBJ2-3	-	ASSLGLITDTQY
few	TRBV9	TRBJ1-6	-	ASSVAGGSSYNSPLH
many	TRBV4-1	TRBJ2-5	TRBD1	ASSRFSGTGVQETQY
-	TRBV20-1	TRBJ2-1	TRBD2	SAPRLANEQF
-	TRBV24-1	TRBJ2-1	TRBD1	ATSATGQGYNEQF
-	TRBV9	TRBJ1-3	-	ASSVASVSGNTIY
many	TRBV25-1	TRBJ2-5	-	ASGETQY